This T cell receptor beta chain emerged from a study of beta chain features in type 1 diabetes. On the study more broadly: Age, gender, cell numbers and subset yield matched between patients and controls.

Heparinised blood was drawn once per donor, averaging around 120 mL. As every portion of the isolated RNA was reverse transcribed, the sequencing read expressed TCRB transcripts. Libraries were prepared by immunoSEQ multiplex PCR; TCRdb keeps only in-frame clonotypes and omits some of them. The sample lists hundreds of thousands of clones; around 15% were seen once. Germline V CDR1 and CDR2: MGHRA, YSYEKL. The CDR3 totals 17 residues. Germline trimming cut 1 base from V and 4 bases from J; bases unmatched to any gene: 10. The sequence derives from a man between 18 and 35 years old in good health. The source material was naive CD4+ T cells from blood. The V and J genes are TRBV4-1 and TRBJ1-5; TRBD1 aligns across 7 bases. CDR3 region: CASSQGIIRGPNQPQHF. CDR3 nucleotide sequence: TGCGCCAGCAGCCAAGGTATCATAAGGGGGCCGAATCAGCCCCAGCATTTT.